Presented here are 24 T cell receptor beta chains from one specimen sequenced in a study of CXCR3-negative and CXCR3-positive naive CD8 T cells. Preparation of TRB cDNA libraries relied on 5' RACE carrying UMI labels. Reanalyzing the 5' RACE reads, TCRdb keeps one entry per CDR3 protein, without DNA. The sample data list tens of thousands of distinct CDR3 sequences. Material: naive CXCR3- CD8+ T cells from blood. Subset noted: CD45RO-CCR7+CD27+CD95- naive CD8+ T cells lacking CXCR3 (TNR3-). Source of these receptors: a human donor in good health. Some clones in this sample may be carry-over from other donors' samples.

This rearrangement joins TRBV3-1 to TRBJ2-7; TCRdb's D gene call, TRBD1, goes unchecked for lack of DNA. Germline V CDR1 and CDR2: LGHDT, YNNKEL (reference sequence). CDR3 length equals 12 residues. The CDR3 loop is CASSYRGYEQYF.

The chain couples TRBV9 to TRBJ2-1. This CDR3 is 15 amino acids long. Germline CDR1 reads SGDLS; CDR2 reads YYNGEE. Here the CDR3 reads CASSFGPSSYNEQFF.

J is TRBJ2-7 and V is TRBV28. CDR3 length: 12 residues. Germline V gene data show CDR1 as MDHEN and CDR2 as SYDVKM. The CDR3 region is CASSSHGYEQYF.

The CDR3 here is CASYRWGRDTEAFF. The V and J genes are TRBV30 and TRBJ1-1. Germline V gene lookup returns CDR1 GTSNPN and CDR2 SVGIG (reference sequence). The CDR3 covers 14 residues. The entire variable domain, with the rest obtained from reference TRBV30 and TRBJ1-1, is as follows: SQTIHQWPATLVQPVGSPLSLECTVEGTSNPNLYWYRQAAGRGLQLLFYSVGIGQISSEVPQNLSASRPQDRQFILSSKKLLLSDSGFYLCASYRWGRDTEAFFGQGTRLTVV.

The rearrangement uses TRBV9 and TRBJ1-4; TCRdb outputs TRBD1, but without DNA this stays unchecked. Germline V gives CDR1 SGDLS, CDR2 YYNGEE. CDR3 length: 14 amino acids. CDR3 protein: CASSVARGNEKLFF. The whole variable domain, filled in from reference TRBV9 and TRBJ1-4, reads DSGVTQTPKHLITATGQRVTLRCSPRSGDLSVYWYQQSLDQGLQFLIQYYNGEERAKGNILERFSAQQFPDLHSELNLSSLELGDSALYFCASSVARGNEKLFFGSGTQLSVL.

The gene calls are TRBV7-9 and TRBJ2-5; lacking DNA, the TRBD2 call made by TCRdb goes unchecked. Per germline, CDR1 SEHNR and CDR2 FQNEAQ (reference sequence). The length of the CDR3 is 13 residues. CDR3 loop: CASRLGPRETQYF.

The rearrangement links TRBV29-1 to TRBJ1-1; TCRdb's D call of TRBD1 is untestable without DNA. This CDR3 is built from 13 residues. Germline V gene lookup returns CDR1 SQVTM and CDR2 ANQGSEA. The CDR3 protein is CSVLLGGRTEAFF.

The V gene is TRBV28, the J gene TRBJ2-2. CDR1 is MDHEN, CDR2 SYDVKM, per germline. The CDR3 has 12 amino acids. CDR3 protein: CASSFYTGELFF.

The chain employs TRBV28 and TRBJ1-1. This CDR3 has 13 amino acids. CDR1 MDHEN and CDR2 SYDVKM come from the germline V gene. The CDR3 loop is CASSLSKVGEAFF.

The chain employs TRBV7-2 and TRBJ2-1; TCRdb calls TRBD2, which cannot be checked without DNA. CDR3 size: 15 residues. Germline CDR1 SGHTA, CDR2 FQGNSA. CDR3 sequence reads: CASSPGTSVFNEQFF.

The J gene is TRBJ1-1, the V gene TRBV28; the TCRdb call, TRBD1, lacks DNA for checking. The germline gives CDR1 MDHEN, CDR2 SYDVKM. CDR3 length: 13 amino acids. The CDR3 sequence: CASSTTGNTEAFF. Based on the CDR3 plus reference TRBV28 and TRBJ1-1, the full variable domain is DVKVTQSSRYLVKRTGEKVFLECVQDMDHENMFWYRQDPGLGLRLIYFSYDVKMKEKGDIPEGYSVSREKKERFSLILESASTNQTSMYLCASSTTGNTEAFFGQGTRLTVV.

The rearrangement joins TRBV5-1 to TRBJ2-7; TCRdb gives TRBD1 as the D gene, but with no DNA this cannot be confirmed. Germline CDR1 SGHRS, CDR2 YFSETQ. The CDR3 is 14 residues long. The CDR3 loop reads CASSWTGQGYEQYF.

This chain joins TRBV4-3 and TRBJ2-1; the TCRdb call, TRBD2, lacks DNA for checking. CDR1 is LGHNA and CDR2 is YSLEER in the germline V gene. The CDR3 contains 15 residues. The CDR3 sequence: CASSQITSGGNEQFF.

The chain couples TRBV7-8 to TRBJ2-2; TCRdb gives TRBD1 as the D gene, but with no DNA this cannot be confirmed. This CDR3 is 19 amino acids long. The germline V gene has CDR1 SGHVS and CDR2 FQNEAQ. CDR3 sequence: CASSLPEHVAPRGTGELFF.

The rearrangement joins TRBV4-3 to TRBJ2-7; TCRdb designates TRBD1, a call that cannot be tested without DNA. This CDR3 contains 15 residues. CDR1 is LGHNA and CDR2 is YSLEER in the germline V gene. The CDR3 reads CASSQDTRGDYEQYF.

The gene calls are TRBV10-1 and TRBJ1-1; TCRdb outputs TRBD1, but without DNA this stays unchecked. CDR3 length: 14 residues. Germline assignment: CDR1 WNHNN and CDR2 SYGVQD (reference sequence). CDR3 residues: CASSSGTGGSEAFF.

This chain uses TRBV21-1 with TRBJ2-1; without DNA, the TCRdb call of TRBD1 cannot be checked. TRBV21-1 is a documented pseudogene. This CDR3 spans 18 amino acids. Here the CDR3 reads CASSKVHTGQGSYNEQLF.

The chain joins TRBV28 to TRBJ2-3; the TCRdb call, TRBD2, lacks DNA for checking. CDR1 is MDHEN, CDR2 SYDVKM, per germline. This CDR3 is 16 amino acids long. This chain's CDR3 is CASSLGSSGSTDTQYF.

V and J are TRBV25-1 and TRBJ2-2; no DNA is available, so the TRBD1 call from TCRdb remains unchecked. From germline, CDR1 is MGHDK and CDR2 SYGVNS. CDR3 length: 15 amino acids. This CDR3 reads CASSRGTGEVGELFF.

The chain uses TRBV5-6 and TRBJ1-5. The CDR3 covers 15 residues. Germline V lookup: CDR1 SGHDT, CDR2 YYEEEE. The CDR3 sequence is CASSLQGFGRQPQHF.

CDR3 protein: CSVPDRGRSETQYF. The chain uses TRBV29-1 and TRBJ2-5; TCRdb gives TRBD1 as the D gene, but with no DNA this cannot be confirmed. The CDR3 contains 14 residues. Germline values: CDR1 SQVTM, CDR2 ANQGSEA.

This chain joins TRBV28 and TRBJ2-7; checking the TCRdb D call of TRBD2 is not possible without DNA. Germline CDR1 reads MDHEN; CDR2 reads SYDVKM. This CDR3 comprises 12 residues. The CDR3 is CASSVGGYEQYF.

The chain recombines TRBV29-1 with TRBJ2-7; TCRdb reports TRBD1, a call that lacks DNA to check it against. The CDR3 runs to 14 residues. The V gene's germline CDR1 is SQVTM and CDR2 ANQGSEA. The CDR3 reads CSVRGGMADYEQYF.

This chain's CDR3 is CASSLGGYNQPQHF. The V call is TRBV7-6, the J call TRBJ1-5; TCRdb's assignment of TRBD1 cannot be checked, as there is no DNA. Germline loops: CDR1 SGHVS, CDR2 FNYEAQ. The CDR3 is 14 residues long.